The clone carrying this T cell receptor beta chain was detected many times. Its antigen is not identified. These data belong to a study of T-cell memory formation after mild COVID-19. Study information: The TCR clusters were mostly specific to one donor. Study-level results: CD4+ contracting clones lay mainly in CM and EM, CD8+ ones in EMRA. Day 37-peaking second-wave clones had unconfirmed SARS-CoV-2 specificity.

TCR alpha and TCR beta cDNA libraries carrying sample barcodes and UMIs were produced by 5'RACE using constant-segment primers. Using its own MiXCR run on the 5' RACE reads, TCRdb lists one record per CDR3 protein. The sample holds 250,000 to 300,000 distinct CDR3 sequences, about a sixth seen once. From germline, CDR1 is LGHNA and CDR2 YSLEER. With 1 base removed from V and 8 bases from J, the gap between germline ends came to 14 bases. This CDR3 is built from 14 residues. The receptor's source is a man aged 18 to 35 who had mild COVID-19 (a few samples of this study predate the infection). Cell type and time point are not known. V is TRBV4-3 and J is TRBJ2-5, with D unclear. Sequencing used PBMCs or a T cell subset sorted from them (not recorded which). CDR3 region: CASSQVQTSPTQYF. CDR3 DNA: TGCGCCAGCAGCCAAGTACAGACCAGTCCTACCCAGTACTTC.